This entry lists 24 T cell receptor beta chains sequenced from one sample in a study of CD8+ T cells in alopecia areata. Sequencing relied on a cDNA template that was reverse transcribed from extracted RNA. Assay: immunoSEQ multiplex PCR; the TCRdb copy retains only in-frame clones and omits some. The table includes approximately 180,000 clones, less than 70% detected once. The sample's treatment: oral pan-JAK inhibitor, 5-10 mg twice daily. The sample here was CD4+ T cells sorted from blood, taken at approximately week 50, from a patient treated with tofacitinib. The receptors come from a human donor with alopecia areata.

As DNA, the CDR3 is TGTGCCAGCAGCTTAGGACGGCAGGGGGCGAGTGAAAAACTGTTTTTT. Its protein product is CASSLGRQGASEKLFF. V and J are TRBV7-2 and TRBJ1-4; TRBD1 aligns across 8 bases. The length of the CDR3 is 16 residues. The V segment lost 1 base and the J segment 7 bases; nucleotides outside the gene matches: 8. CDR1 and CDR2 from the germline V gene are SGHTA and FQGNSA.

This chain joins TRBV11-2 and TRBJ2-3; D not certain. V lost 5 bases, J lost 2 bases, and 11 bases lay in between. This CDR3 region has 14 residues. Germline CDR1 SGHAT, CDR2 FQNNGV. CDR3 DNA: TGTGCCAGCAGCCCCCTCATGCTCACAGATACGCAGTATTTT. Protein: CASSPLMLTDTQYF.

This chain connects TRBV27 to TRBJ1-6, with 7 bases lining up with TRBD1. Germline CDR1 and CDR2: MNHEY and SMNVEV (reference sequence). The CDR3 has 16 amino acids. The J segment lost 7 bases and the V segment lost 7 bases, leaving 13 bases of the junction unmatched. The CDR3 bases are TGTGCCAGCATGAGAGATCGGACAGGACCAAATTCACCCCTCCACTTT. Translated, it gives CASMRDRTGPNSPLHF.

Points on this clone: In the same sample, other DNA sequences code for this CDR3. The V and J genes are TRBV29-1 and TRBJ1-1; 8 bases are a match to TRBD1. The CDR3 extends over 12 amino acids. Germline V gene sequence: CDR1 SQVTM, CDR2 ANQGSEA. The junction had 1 base not matched to a gene; V was cut back by 7 bases and J by 0 bases. The CDR3: CSGDRLNTEAFF. The CDR3 DNA sequence: TGCAGCGGGGACAGGCTGAACACTGAAGCTTTCTTT. The full variable domain, in which reference TRBV29-1 and TRBJ1-1 provide the parts outside the CDR3, is SAVISQKPSRDICQRGTSLTIQCQVDSQVTMMFWYRQQPGQSLTLIATANQGSEATYESGFVIDKFPISRPNLTFSTLTVSNMSPEDSSIYLCSGDRLNTEAFFGQGTRLTVV.

This chain joins TRBV30 and TRBJ2-5, with TRBD1 identical over 9 bases. The DNA end is a closer match to TRBJ2-7, so the J assignment may be wrong. Germline V CDR1 and CDR2: GTSNPN, SVGIG (reference sequence). The length of the CDR3 is 12 residues. The CDR3 is CAWGGTGYEQYF. The CDR3 region has the DNA TGTGCCTGGGGCGGGACAGGGTACGAGCAGTACTTC.

The CDR3 DNA reads TGTGCCAGCAGTATGGGACAGGGTATGTACGAGCAGTACTTC. Protein product: CASSMGQGMYEQYF. The V and J genes are TRBV27 and TRBJ2-7; TRBD1 aligns across 9 bases. Trimming removed 5 bases from V and 4 bases from J; junction bases left unmatched: 6. Per germline, CDR1 MNHEY and CDR2 SMNVEV (reference sequence). There are 14 residues in the CDR3.

The chain is built from TRBV23-1 and TRBJ1-5; D unclear. TRBV23-1 is an open reading frame whose function is uncertain. This CDR3 is 12 amino acids long. V was shortened by 4 bases and J by 4 bases, with 5 bases between the two germline ends. In nucleotides, the CDR3 is TGCGCCAGCAGTCGGGGTAATCAGCCCCAGCATTTT. The encoded protein is CASSRGNQPQHF.

The table lists this clone with a few counts. The chain combines TRBV7-2 with TRBJ2-1, with 11 bases fitting TRBD2. J was trimmed by 7 bases and V by 2 bases; bases with no gene match: 7. This CDR3 is 16 amino acids long. CDR1 and CDR2 from the germline V gene are SGHTA and FQGNSA. CDR3 in amino acids: CASSLNFASGGNEQFF. Here the CDR3 DNA reads TGTGCCAGCAGCTTAAATTTCGCTAGCGGGGGGAATGAGCAGTTCTTC.

The chain couples TRBV30 to TRBJ1-2, with a weak D call TRBD1 (6 bases). V lost 1 base and J 5 bases, leaving 11 bases between the germline ends. In germline, CDR1 is GTSNPN, CDR2 SVGIG (reference sequence). CDR3 length: 13 amino acids. CDR3: CAWSADRKYGYTF. The DNA of the CDR3 is TGTGCCTGGAGTGCCGACAGGAAGTATGGCTACACCTTC.

This clone has only a few counts. This chain links TRBV4-3 with TRBJ1-6, with no clear D. V shed 1 base and J shed 12 bases, with 13 bases lying between them. The CDR3 loop spans 14 amino acids. CDR1 is LGHNA, CDR2 YSLEER, per germline. CDR3 region: CASSQGSGNLPLHF. The DNA of the CDR3 is TGCGCCAGCAGCCAAGGGTCGGGGAACCTACCCCTCCACTTT.

This chain connects TRBV9 to TRBJ2-5; D is perhaps TRBD2 (6 bases). V lost 0 bases and J 5 bases, leaving 23 bases between the germline ends. CDR1 is SGDLS and CDR2 is YYNGEE in the germline V gene. This CDR3 spans 18 amino acids. CDR3 sequence: CASSVAGSSALGRETQYF. The DNA for the CDR3 is TGTGCCAGCAGCGTAGCGGGTTCTAGCGCGTTGGGGAGGGAGACCCAGTACTTC. Drawing the rest from reference TRBV9 and TRBJ2-5, the complete variable domain is DSGVTQTPKHLITATGQRVTLRCSPRSGDLSVYWYQQSLDQGLQFLIQYYNGEERAKGNILERFSAQQFPDLHSELNLSSLELGDSALYFCASSVAGSSALGRETQYFGPGTRLLVL.

The rearrangement joins TRBV11-3 to TRBJ1-1, with D uncertain. CDR1 and CDR2 (germline): SGHNT, YENEEA. V was cut by 6 bases and J by 1 base, with 6 bases left in between. CDR3 length equals 12 residues. CDR3 bases: TGTGCCAGCAGTAAGGGGAACACTGAAGCTTTCTTT. It codes for CASSKGNTEAFF.

Remarks on this clone: One junction end does not reproduce the germline sequence, and a read error may be involved. The chain joins TRBV6-4 to TRBJ2-1; 12 nucleotides align to TRBD2. Germline V gene data show CDR1 as MRHNA and CDR2 as SNTAGT. The CDR3 is 14 amino acids. The CDR3 protein is CASSDLRTSGELVF. Here the CDR3 DNA reads TGTGCCAGCAGTGACCTGAGGACTAGCGGGGAACTGGTCTTC.

The chain combines TRBV5-1 with TRBJ2-7; no definite D call. The CDR3 length is 13 residues. Germline CDR1 is SGHRS and CDR2 is YFSETQ. The germline V and J ends were trimmed by 3 bases and 3 bases, with 10 bases remaining between them. The CDR3 is CASSSGPVYEQYF. CDR3 DNA: TGCGCCAGCAGCTCTGGACCCGTCTACGAGCAGTACTTC.

This clone was seen only once. The J gene is TRBJ1-1, the V gene TRBV7-8; D gene uncertain. The CDR3 has 14 amino acids. Germline V CDR1 and CDR2: SGHVS, FQNEAQ. V was pared by 1 base and J by 9 bases, with 15 bases between. The DNA for the CDR3 is TGTGCCAGCAGCTTAGAAACAGCGACCTTAAAAGCTTTCTTT. It encodes CASSLETATLKAFF.

The rearrangement joins TRBV5-6 to TRBJ2-7; 7 bases are shared with TRBD1. CDR1 and CDR2 from the germline V gene are SGHDT and YYEEEE. The CDR3 is made up of 13 amino acids. The trim removed 5 bases at V and 1 base at J, leaving 3 bases unmatched. The CDR3 sequence: CASRPGQSYEQYF. Written as DNA, the CDR3 is TGTGCCAGCAGGCCGGGACAGTCCTACGAGCAGTACTTC.

The chain couples TRBV11-2 to TRBJ2-3; no clear D gene. The germline CDR1 and CDR2 sequences are SGHAT and FQNNGV. The CDR3 covers 13 residues. V lost 2 bases, J lost 2 bases, and 5 bases lay in between. The CDR3 sequence: CASSLTDTDTQYF. The CDR3 DNA is TGTGCCAGCAGCTTAACAGACACAGATACGCAGTATTTT.

This chain joins TRBV30 and TRBJ2-1, with 7 bases that match TRBD2. The CDR3 has 15 amino acids. V lost 0 bases and J lost 3; bases outside the gene matches: 5. In germline, CDR1 is GTSNPN, CDR2 SVGIG (reference sequence). Written as DNA, the CDR3 is TGTGCCTGGAGTGTACAAGCGGGGATCTACAATGAGCAGTTCTTC. It yields the protein CAWSVQAGIYNEQFF.

The CDR3 loop is CASSPGGSNSGNTIYF. CDR3 nucleotide sequence: TGCGCCAGCAGCCCAGGGGGAAGCAACTCTGGAAACACCATATATTTT. This chain connects TRBV5-1 to TRBJ1-3; 7 bases map to TRBD1. CDR3 length: 16 amino acids. V lost 4 bases and J lost 0; bases outside the gene matches: 7. From germline, CDR1 is SGHRS and CDR2 YFSETQ. The whole variable domain, remainder taken from reference TRBV5-1 and TRBJ1-3, is KAGVTQTPRYLIKTRGQQVTLSCSPISGHRSVSWYQQTPGQGLQFLFEYFSETQRNKGNFPGRFSGRQFSNSRSEMNVSTLELGDSALYLCASSPGGSNSGNTIYFGEGSWLTVV.

The genes are TRBV29-1 and TRBJ2-5; D is tentatively TRBD1 or TRBD2 (5 bases each). This CDR3 is built from 13 residues. Trimming cost V 2 bases and J 3 bases, with 10 bases left between them. CDR1 is SQVTM, CDR2 ANQGSEA, per germline. The CDR3 protein is CSVERQTKETQYF. The DNA of the CDR3 is TGCAGCGTTGAAAGACAGACTAAAGAGACCCAGTACTTC.

V is TRBV4-1 and J is TRBJ1-5; TRBD1 aligns across 8 bases. The CDR3 runs to 15 residues. Germline CDR1 reads MGHRA; CDR2 reads YSYEKL. V dropped 1 base and J dropped 7; count of bases not matched to a gene: 6. CDR3 residues: CASSQGSTGDQPQHF. DNA of the CDR3: TGCGCCAGCAGCCAAGGGTCGACAGGGGACCAGCCCCAGCATTTT.

The chain has TRBV9 and TRBJ2-7, with TRBD1 as a possible D gene (6 bases). CDR1 SGDLS and CDR2 YYNGEE come from the germline V gene. This CDR3 comprises 13 residues. With 3 bases removed from V and 5 bases from J, the gap between germline ends came to 12 bases. The CDR3 is CASSAEYRDEQYF. CDR3 nucleotides: TGTGCCAGCAGCGCGGAGTACAGGGACGAGCAGTACTTC.

This clone was seen more than once but under ten times. The chain recombines TRBV29-1 with TRBJ2-2; the D is unclear. V was shortened by 6 bases and J by 4 bases, with 9 bases between the two germline ends. The CDR3 consists of 12 residues. In germline, CDR1 is SQVTM, CDR2 ANQGSEA. In nucleotides, the CDR3 is TGCAGCGTACCTAGTGCCACCGGGGAGCTGTTTTTT. Its translation: CSVPSATGELFF.

This chain connects TRBV5-1 to TRBJ2-1; D ambiguous. V was trimmed by 3 bases and J by 8 bases, leaving 15 bases between them. Germline V gives CDR1 SGHRS, CDR2 YFSETQ. The CDR3 has 14 amino acids. CDR3 region: CASSSSRSFDEQFF. In DNA form, the CDR3 reads TGCGCCAGCAGCTCTTCCCGGTCCTTCGATGAGCAGTTCTTC.